The next 30 T cell receptor beta chains were all read from a single sample in a study of preoperative IRX-2 immunotherapy in early breast cancer. Treatment of the sample: preoperative locoregional IRX-2 cytokine immunotherapy. Clones were sequenced by immunoSEQ multiplex PCR, and TCRdb holds only the in-frame ones, with some missing. The sample carries about 2,800 clones, around 76% recorded once. This specimen consisted of tumor tissue, obtained before IRX-2 immunotherapy. Every receptor here comes from a human donor with breast cancer.

The chain's CDR3 is CASSISAGNYNEQFF. CDR3 coding DNA: TGTGCCAGCTCTATCTCTGCGGGGAATTACAATGAGCAGTTCTTC. The gene calls are TRBV18 and TRBJ2-1; D is perhaps TRBD2 (6 bases). Looked up from germline, CDR1 is KGHSH and CDR2 is LQKENI. The CDR3 consists of 15 residues. Trimming stripped 6 bases from V and 4 bases from J, with 16 bases between.

The table lists this clone with a few counts. V is TRBV11-3 and J is TRBJ2-3; D may be TRBD2 (7 bases). Germline V gene data show CDR1 as SGHNT and CDR2 as YENEEA. Trimming took 3 bases from V and 4 from J, leaving 17 bases between them. This CDR3 has 16 amino acids. The chain's CDR3 is CASSLGGGPRPDTQYF. The CDR3 nucleotides are TGTGCCAGCAGCTTGGGGGGGGGCCCTCGCCCAGATACGCAGTATTTT.

The chain has TRBV28 and TRBJ1-4; D is uncertain. Trimming pared 3 bases from V and 4 bases from J, leaving 3 bases between. Per the germline V gene, CDR1 is MDHEN and CDR2 is SYDVKM. CDR3 length equals 12 residues. The CDR3 loop is CASSFYNEKLFF. CDR3 sequence (DNA): TGTGCCAGCAGTTTTTATAATGAAAAACTGTTTTTT.

This clone showed up just once. The chain uses TRBV14 and TRBJ1-1; 8 bases match TRBD1. The V gene's germline CDR1 is SGHDN and CDR2 FVKESK. The CDR3 length is 15 residues. The trim removed 4 bases at V and 1 base at J, leaving 5 bases unmatched. CDR3 sequence (DNA): TGTGCCAGCAGCCCTATCGGACAGGGGAACACTGAAGCTTTCTTT. Protein sequence: CASSPIGQGNTEAFF.

This clone was seen a single time. The rearrangement links TRBV18 to TRBJ2-3, with 8 bases matching TRBD1. There are 13 residues in the CDR3. Per the germline V gene, CDR1 is KGHSH and CDR2 is LQKENI. Trimming removed 4 bases from V and 9 bases from J; junction bases left unmatched: 6. For the CDR3, the DNA is TGTGCCAGCTCACAGGACAGGGAGGCAACGCAGTATTTT. Translation: CASSQDREATQYF.

V gene TRBV6-8 combines with J gene TRBJ2-3; D might be TRBD2 (7 bases). V lost 2 bases to trimming and J lost 4 bases, with 16 bases between them. The germline gives CDR1 MNHGY, CDR2 SAAAGT. This CDR3 region has 16 residues. The CDR3 DNA sequence: TGTGCCAGCAGTTACGAGGGGGGGTTGACCCCAGATACGCAGTATTTT. It yields the protein CASSYEGGLTPDTQYF.

This clone was detected only once. The chain combines TRBV11-3 with TRBJ2-4; a weak D match, TRBD2 (5 bases). Per the germline V gene, CDR1 is SGHNT and CDR2 is YENEEA. Trimming took off 5 bases at V and 2 bases at J, with 19 bases between the two ends. The CDR3 totals 17 residues. CDR3 sequence reads: CASSPKWPAGTKNIQYF. CDR3 nucleotides: TGTGCCAGCAGCCCCAAATGGCCCGCCGGGACCAAAAACATTCAGTACTTC. The variable domain in full, completed from reference TRBV11-3 and TRBJ2-4, reads EAGVVQSPRYKIIEKKQPVAFWCNPISGHNTLYWYLQNLGQGPELLIRYENEEAVDDSQLPKDRFSAERLKGVDSTLKIQPAELGDSAVYLCASSPKWPAGTKNIQYFGAGTRLSVL.

The gene calls are TRBV6-8 and TRBJ2-7; D gene unclear. The CDR3 has 13 amino acids. Between the trimmed V and J ends, which lost 6 bases and 0 bases, there was a span of 9 bases. Per germline, CDR1 MNHGY and CDR2 SAAAGT. The CDR3 bases are TGTGCCAGCAGCCGGGTCCGCTCCTACGAGCAGTACTTC. This sequence encodes CASSRVRSYEQYF.

The chain combines TRBV6-8 with TRBJ2-7, with D possibly being TRBD1 (5 bases). In germline, CDR1 is MNHGY, CDR2 SAAAGT. There are 13 residues in the CDR3. Trimming stripped 2 bases from V and 1 base from J, with 6 bases between. The CDR3 DNA follows: TGTGCCAGCAGTTACAGGGGTTCCTACGAGCAGTACTTC. Translating gives CASSYRGSYEQYF.

By share of the sample, this clone is large. The chain has TRBV28 and TRBJ1-1, with TRBD1 as a possible D gene (5 bases). Germline V gene data show CDR1 as MDHEN and CDR2 as SYDVKM. Trimming pared 2 bases from V and 3 bases from J, leaving 7 bases between. The length of the CDR3 is 13 residues. CDR3 sequence: CASSLLRDTEAFF. In nucleotides, the CDR3 is TGTGCCAGCAGTTTACTCAGGGACACTGAAGCTTTCTTT.

The chain joins TRBV29-1 to TRBJ1-2; 7 bases are a match to TRBD1. The V gene's germline CDR1 is SQVTM and CDR2 ANQGSEA. The junction had 6 bases not matched to a gene; V was cut back by 8 bases and J by 3 bases. The CDR3 extends over 12 amino acids. The CDR3 region is CSSTGTDYGYTF. The CDR3 DNA sequence: TGCAGCTCGACAGGGACGGACTATGGCTACACCTTC.

The J gene is TRBJ1-2, the V gene TRBV6-8; D possibly corresponds to TRBD1 (6 bases). The germline V gene encodes CDR1 MNHGY and CDR2 SAAAGT. V was clipped by 2 bases and J by 5 bases, with 12 bases between them. The CDR3 length is 14 residues. The CDR3, as DNA: TGTGCCAGCAGTTACCAAGGGACACAATATGGCTACACCTTC. Protein: CASSYQGTQYGYTF.

As to this clone: At one end, the junction sequence differs from germline, possibly due to a read error. This rearrangement joins TRBV5-1 to TRBJ1-2, with 7 bases matching TRBD1. Germline CDR1 SGHRS, CDR2 YFSETQ. The CDR3 has 16 residues. CDR3 coding DNA: TGCGCCAGCAGCTTTAACGCCCGGCCGACTACAGGGGCGGGTACTTTC. Its protein product is CASSFNARPTTGAGTF.

This clone is large in the sample. The rearrangement joins TRBV11-3 to TRBJ1-3, with TRBD1 matching over 8 bases. The V segment lost 5 bases and the J segment 4 bases; nucleotides outside the gene matches: 7. The length of the CDR3 is 15 residues. Per germline, CDR1 SGHNT and CDR2 YENEEA. CDR3: CASSQGTGGGNTIYF. The CDR3 nucleotides are TGTGCCAGCAGCCAAGGCACAGGGGGGGGAAACACCATATATTTT.

This clone has only one observation. The rearrangement uses TRBV6-8 and TRBJ1-2; TRBD1 might be the D (6 bases). There are 15 residues in the CDR3. Germline V gene data show CDR1 as MNHGY and CDR2 as SAAAGT. The germline V and J ends were trimmed by 7 bases and 2 bases, with 17 bases remaining between them. The CDR3 nucleotides are TGTGCCAGCATGAAACAGGGTTATCCAAACTATGGCTACACCTTC. Protein sequence: CASMKQGYPNYGYTF.

This chain connects TRBV1 to TRBJ2-7; the D call of TRBD1 is as the table states it, not checked on the DNA. TRBV1 is marked as a pseudogene. This CDR3 contains 16 residues. In nucleotides, the CDR3 is TGCGCCAGCAGCCAAGGGGCCGGACAGGGAACCTACGAGCAGTACTTC. Its protein is CASSQGAGQGTYEQYF.

The chain uses TRBV23-1 and TRBJ2-7; 9 positions match TRBD2. TRBV23-1 falls under the ORF class, with uncertain function. CDR3 length: 17 residues. J was trimmed by 6 bases and V by 6 bases; bases with no gene match: 18. In DNA, the CDR3 is TGCGCCAGCAGCTTGTCGAGCGGGAGGACTATCAACGGCGAGCAGTACTTC. This gives the protein CASSLSSGRTINGEQYF.

The chain combines TRBV29-1 with TRBJ2-1, with 7 bases that match TRBD1. This CDR3 comprises 15 residues. Germline CDR1 SQVTM, CDR2 ANQGSEA. V lost 6 bases and J lost 8; bases outside the gene matches: 16. CDR3 DNA: TGCAGCGTCAAAGTACCCCAGGGGGTTAGCGATGAGCAGTTCTTC. Protein: CSVKVPQGVSDEQFF.

This clone was observed a single time. The junction and the germline gene differ at one end; a read error may be behind it. The rearrangement joins TRBV6-8 to TRBJ2-3, with a tentative D call TRBD2 (5 bases). The CDR3 consists of 18 residues. CDR1 and CDR2 from the germline V gene are MNHGY and SAAAGT. This chain's CDR3 is CAISVERWGVTSTDTQYF. The CDR3 bases are TGTGCCATCAGTGTAGAAAGGTGGGGAGTAACTAGCACAGATACGCAGTATTTT.

The chain links TRBV30 to TRBJ1-1; D might be TRBD1 (5 bases). The germline CDR1 and CDR2 sequences are GTSNPN and SVGIG (reference sequence). CDR3 length: 13 amino acids. The CDR3 loop reads CAFRRDRGTEAFF. The CDR3 coding sequence is TGTGCGTTCCGACGCGATAGGGGCACTGAAGCTTTCTTT. The full variable domain, with the rest looked up from reference TRBV30 and TRBJ1-1, is SQTIHQWPATLVQPVGSPLSLECTVEGTSNPNLYWYRQAAGRGLQLLFYSVGIGQISSEVPQNLSASRPQDRQFILSSKKLLLSDSGFYLCAFRRDRGTEAFFGQGTRLTVV.

The J gene is TRBJ1-1, the V gene TRBV18; D is undetermined. V was cut by 3 bases and J by 6 bases, with 14 bases left in between. CDR1 KGHSH and CDR2 LQKENI come from the germline V gene. The CDR3 contains 14 residues. Here the CDR3 reads CASSPPAGAPEAFF. The CDR3 coding sequence is TGTGCCAGCTCACCCCCGGCAGGAGCCCCTGAAGCTTTCTTT.

The V gene is TRBV8-2, the J gene TRBJ1-1. TRBV8-2 is a pseudogene locus. The CDR3 has 13 amino acids. The CDR3: CASSQQSGPEAFF. CDR3 sequence (DNA): TGTGCCAGCAGCCAACAATCGGGCCCTGAAGCTTTCTTT.

The genes are TRBV6-8 and TRBJ2-1, with TRBD2 identical over 7 bases. The CDR3 extends over 15 amino acids. After removal of 3 bases from V and 4 bases from J, the junction contained 6 bases not matched to a gene. Germline CDR1 MNHGY, CDR2 SAAAGT. CDR3 amino acids: CASSYRLAAYNEQFF. For the CDR3, the DNA is TGTGCCAGCAGTTATCGGCTAGCGGCTTACAATGAGCAGTTCTTC.

This chain joins TRBV5-1 and TRBJ2-2; D is possibly TRBD2 (6 bases). The V end lost 7 bases, the J end lost 1 base, and 11 bases lay between the germline ends. The CDR3 is 14 amino acids. Per the germline V gene, CDR1 is SGHRS and CDR2 is YFSETQ. The CDR3 nucleotides read TGCGCCAGCGTTAATAGCGGGAACACCGGGGAGCTGTTTTTT. It codes for CASVNSGNTGELFF.

The J gene is TRBJ1-5, the V gene TRBV7-1; maybe TRBD1 (6 bases). TRBV7-1 is treated as an ORF (open reading frame) with a function not yet certain. This CDR3 region has 14 residues. The V gene lost 5 bases and the J gene lost 5 bases, with 13 bases spanning the gap. The CDR3 loop reads CASSVTGLDQPQHF. CDR3 sequence (DNA): TGTGCCAGCAGCGTCACAGGGCTGGATCAGCCCCAGCATTTT.

This chain joins TRBV28 and TRBJ2-1; 9 positions match TRBD2. V lost 3 bases, J lost 9 bases, and 15 bases stayed unmatched. CDR3 length equals 17 residues. CDR1 MDHEN and CDR2 SYDVKM come from the germline V gene. The CDR3 sequence: CASSLLFSGRIFCEQFF. CDR3 nucleotides: TGTGCCAGCAGTTTGCTCTTCAGCGGGAGGATCTTTTGTGAGCAGTTCTTC. Based on the CDR3 plus reference TRBV28 and TRBJ2-1, the full variable domain is DVKVTQSSRYLVKRTGEKVFLECVQDMDHENMFWYRQDPGLGLRLIYFSYDVKMKEKGDIPEGYSVSREKKERFSLILESASTNQTSMYLCASSLLFSGRIFCEQFFGPGTRLTVL.

The chain carries TRBV12-5 and TRBJ2-1; no firm D call. Germline V CDR1 and CDR2: LGHNT, FRNRAP. V lost 1 base, J lost 7 bases, and 8 bases lay in between. This CDR3 is 13 amino acids long. Here the CDR3 reads CASGLEQRNEQFF. The CDR3, as DNA: TGTGCTAGTGGTTTGGAGCAGAGAAATGAGCAGTTCTTC.

V usage is TRBV6-8 and J usage is TRBJ2-7, with 10 bases matching TRBD2. Trimming at V came to 6 bases and at J to 7 bases, leaving 12 bases not matched to a gene. Germline loops: CDR1 MNHGY, CDR2 SAAAGT. The CDR3 is made up of 15 amino acids. The CDR3 sequence: CASSTGAGGPGEQYF. As DNA, the CDR3 is TGTGCCAGCAGCACCGGAGCGGGAGGGCCGGGGGAGCAGTACTTC.

This rearrangement joins TRBV7-6 to TRBJ2-1, with D perhaps TRBD2 (5 bases). Per germline, CDR1 SGHVS and CDR2 FNYEAQ. Trimming took 8 bases from V and 4 from J, leaving 15 bases between them. This CDR3 has 14 residues. The CDR3 DNA is TGTGCCAGCTGGGGTAGCGTGGGATACAATGAGCAGTTCTTC. Protein product: CASWGSVGYNEQFF.

The chain couples TRBV6-8 to TRBJ2-7; 9 nucleotides line up with TRBD1. The CDR3 is 14 residues long. V shed 5 bases, J shed 2 bases, and the junction held 4 bases outside the gene matches. Germline V gives CDR1 MNHGY, CDR2 SAAAGT. CDR3 loop: CASSQGQGTYEQYF. Here the CDR3 DNA reads TGTGCCAGCAGTCAAGGACAGGGGACCTACGAGCAGTACTTC.